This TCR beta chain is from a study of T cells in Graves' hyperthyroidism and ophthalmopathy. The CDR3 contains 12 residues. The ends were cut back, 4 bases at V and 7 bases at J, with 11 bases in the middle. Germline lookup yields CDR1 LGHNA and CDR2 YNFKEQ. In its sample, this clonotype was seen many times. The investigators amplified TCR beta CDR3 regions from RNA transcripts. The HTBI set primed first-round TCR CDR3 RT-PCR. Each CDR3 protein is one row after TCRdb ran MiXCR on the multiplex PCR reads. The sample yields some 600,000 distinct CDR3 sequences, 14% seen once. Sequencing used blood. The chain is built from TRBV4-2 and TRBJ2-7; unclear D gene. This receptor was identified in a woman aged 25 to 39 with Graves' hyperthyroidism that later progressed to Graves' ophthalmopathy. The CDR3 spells CASSLWEGEQYF. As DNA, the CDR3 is TGTGCCAGCAGCCTTTGGGAAGGGGAGCAGTACTTC.